The entry that follows covers one T cell receptor (beta chain) sequence. Different DNA sequences within this sample yield the same CDR3. Only in-frame clones appear in the TCRdb table, and some are missing; sequencing was by immunoSEQ multiplex PCR. The sample has approximately 220,000 clones; roughly 84% are singletons. V gave up 4 bases and J gave up 2 bases, with 9 bases separating them. Germline lookup yields CDR1 SGHNT and CDR2 YYREEE (reference sequence). This CDR3 comprises 13 residues. The sample belongs to a study of blood T cell repertoires in COVID-19. This chain uses TRBV5-4 with TRBJ1-1; a possible D gene is TRBD1 (5 bases). The sequenced sample consisted of PBMCs or T cells enriched from blood (not recorded which). The clonotype comes from a middle-aged woman who had recovered from COVID-19. CDR3 in DNA: TGTGCCAGCAGCCAGACAGTAAACACTGAAGCTTTCTTT. Amino acids: CASSQTVNTEAFF.